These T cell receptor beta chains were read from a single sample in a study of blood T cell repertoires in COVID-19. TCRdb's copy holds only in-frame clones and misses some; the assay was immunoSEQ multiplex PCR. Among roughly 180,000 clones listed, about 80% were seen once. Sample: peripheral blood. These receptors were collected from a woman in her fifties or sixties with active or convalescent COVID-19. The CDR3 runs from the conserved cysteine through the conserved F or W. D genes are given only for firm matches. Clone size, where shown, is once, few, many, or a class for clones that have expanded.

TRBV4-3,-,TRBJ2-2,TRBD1,CASSQILPGQYTGELFF,TGCGCCAGCAGCCAAATCCTCCCGGGACAGTACACCGGGGAGCTGTTTTTT
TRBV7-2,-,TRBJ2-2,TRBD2,CASNELAGRNTGELFF,TGTGCCAGCAACGAACTAGCGGGGCGGAACACCGGGGAGCTGTTTTTT
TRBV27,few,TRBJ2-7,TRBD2,CASRLSSGGPYEQYF,TGTGCCAGCAGGCTATCTAGCGGGGGGCCCTACGAGCAGTACTTC
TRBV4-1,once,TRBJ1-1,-,CASSQDKTAEAFF,TGCGCCAGCAGCCAAGATAAGACAGCCGAAGCTTTCTTT
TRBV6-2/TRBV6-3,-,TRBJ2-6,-,CASSGPGSPSSGANVLTF,TGTGCCAGCAGTGGGCCGGGAAGCCCGAGCTCTGGGGCCAACGTCCTGACTTTC
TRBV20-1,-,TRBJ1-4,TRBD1,CSASPTGGHSNEKLFF,TGCAGTGCTAGTCCTACAGGGGGTCATTCTAATGAAAAACTGTTTTTT
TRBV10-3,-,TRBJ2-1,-,CAISESSEQFF,TGTGCCATCAGTGAGTCGAGTGAGCAGTTCTTC
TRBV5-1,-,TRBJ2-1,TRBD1,CASNLAPGTGEANEQFF,TGCGCCAGCAACTTGGCCCCCGGGACAGGGGAAGCCAATGAGCAGTTCTTC
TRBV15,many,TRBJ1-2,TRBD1,CATSRDRGRYGYTF,TGTGCCACCAGCAGGGACAGGGGACGGTATGGCTACACCTTC
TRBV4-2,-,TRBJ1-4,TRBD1,CASSSDRGTNEKLFF,TGTGCCAGCAGTTCGGACAGGGGCACTAATGAAAAACTGTTTTTT
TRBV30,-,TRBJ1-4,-,CAWSSPVNEKLFF,TGTGCCTGGAGTTCGCCAGTAAATGAAAAACTGTTTTTT
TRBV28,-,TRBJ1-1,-,CASSARAWVGNTEAFF,TGTGCCAGCAGTGCGCGGGCGTGGGTTGGGAACACTGAAGCTTTCTTT
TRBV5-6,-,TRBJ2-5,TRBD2,CASSLLTSRQETQYF,TGTGCCAGCAGCTTACTGACTAGCAGACAAGAGACCCAGTACTTC
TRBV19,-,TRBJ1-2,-,CASSTIDRIGGYTF,TGTGCCAGTAGTACCATCGACAGGATCGGAGGCTACACCTTC
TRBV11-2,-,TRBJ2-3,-,CASSLALQGDLTDTQYF,TGTGCCAGCAGCTTAGCGCTCCAGGGGGACTTAACAGATACGCAGTATTTT
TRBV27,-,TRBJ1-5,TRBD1,CASRTTQTGGYQPQHF,TGTGCCAGCAGAACAACGCAGACAGGGGGCTATCAGCCCCAGCATTTT
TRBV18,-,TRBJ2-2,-,CASSVQASSTGELFF,TGTGCCAGCTCAGTACAGGCTTCTTCCACCGGGGAGCTGTTTTTT
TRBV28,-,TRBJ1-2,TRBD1,CASTPPRGYGYTF,TGTGCCAGCACCCCTCCCAGGGGGTATGGCTACACCTTC
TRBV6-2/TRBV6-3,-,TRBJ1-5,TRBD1,CASSQGTAAPQHF,TGTGCCAGCAGTCAAGGGACAGCTGCGCCCCAGCATTTT